The 20 T cell receptor beta chains in this list originate from one sample, sequenced in a study of control samples from healthy donors and cancer patients. Here immunoSEQ multiplex PCR was the method, and the copy in TCRdb shows in-frame clones only, minus some. The sample has some 410,000 clones, 90% seen once. The sequencing sample was made of PBMCs. These receptors were obtained from a man aged 35 to 55 with head and neck cancer.

The chain recombines TRBV4-2 with TRBJ2-3, with a tentative D call TRBD1 (6 bases). V was clipped by 4 bases and J by 0 bases, with 8 bases between them. The CDR3 runs 14 residues. CDR1 LGHNA and CDR2 YNFKEQ come from the germline V gene. The CDR3 here is CASSRTVSTDTQYF. As DNA, the CDR3 is TGTGCCAGCAGCCGGACAGTGAGCACAGATACGCAGTATTTT.

The chain links TRBV3-1 (or the pseudogene TRBV3-2) to TRBJ1-3; D not resolved. Germline V gives CDR1 LGHDT, CDR2 YNNKEL (reference sequence). The CDR3 extends over 15 amino acids. V lost 1 base and J 3 bases, leaving 10 bases between the germline ends. CDR3 in amino acids: CASSQGYSGGNTIYF. The DNA for the CDR3 is TGTGCCAGCAGCCAAGGGTATTCGGGTGGAAACACCATATATTTT.

This clone was recorded a few times. The V gene is TRBV5-4, the J gene TRBJ2-7; tentative D call: TRBD2 (5 bases). Germline assignment: CDR1 SGHNT and CDR2 YYREEE (reference sequence). This CDR3 is 17 amino acids long. Trimming stripped 3 bases from V and 1 base from J, with 20 bases between. This CDR3 is CASSSIWASKTSYEQYF. Written as DNA, the CDR3 is TGTGCCAGCAGCTCCATCTGGGCTAGCAAAACATCCTACGAGCAGTACTTC.

The chain employs TRBV7-9 and TRBJ1-1; D uncertain. CDR3 length: 14 amino acids. Germline loops: CDR1 SEHNR, CDR2 FQNEAQ (reference sequence). Trimming cost V 2 bases and J 0 bases, with 7 bases left between them. The CDR3 nucleotides read TGTGCCAGCAGCTTATCGTCCCTGAACACTGAAGCTTTCTTT. It encodes CASSLSSLNTEAFF.

The CDR3 is CASRVTWGETQYF. The DNA for the CDR3 is TGTGCCAGCAGGGTCACATGGGGCGAGACCCAGTACTTC. This chain uses TRBV28 with TRBJ2-5; possible D gene TRBD1, 5 bases. The CDR3 covers 13 residues. Trimming left V 6 bases short and J 5 bases short, with 13 bases between. Germline V gene data show CDR1 as MDHEN and CDR2 as SYDVKM.

The chain is built from TRBV6-1 and TRBJ2-7, with 8 bases that match TRBD1. The germline V gene encodes CDR1 MNHNS and CDR2 SASEGT. V lost 4 bases, J lost 6 bases, and 14 bases stayed unmatched. CDR3 length: 16 residues. The CDR3 region has the DNA TGTGCCAGCAGTGTACGAATTCAACAGGGGGATTCCGAGCAGTACTTC. It codes for CASSVRIQQGDSEQYF.

V and J are TRBV30 and TRBJ2-2; TRBD2 agrees at 8 bases. This CDR3 region has 16 residues. Germline V gives CDR1 GTSNPN, CDR2 SVGIG (reference sequence). With 2 bases clipped from V and 7 bases from J, the junction kept 12 bases outside the gene matches. This chain's CDR3 is CAWSPQKGTSGGELFF. For the CDR3, the DNA is TGTGCCTGGAGTCCCCAGAAGGGGACTAGTGGCGGGGAGCTGTTTTTT.

The chain uses TRBV3-1 (or the pseudogene TRBV3-2) and TRBJ2-7, with D perhaps TRBD2 (5 bases). V lost 4 bases to trimming and J lost 3 bases, with 25 bases between them. This CDR3 region has 18 residues. The germline CDR1 and CDR2 sequences are LGHDT and YNNKEL (reference sequence). DNA for the CDR3: TGTGCCAGCAGCCTATCGAGGGATTCCAGTTTCCAGCTCTACGAGCAGTACTTC. Amino acid sequence: CASSLSRDSSFQLYEQYF.

This CDR3 reads CASSGDRETTEAFF. CDR3 DNA sequence: TGTGCCAGCAGTGGGGACAGGGAGACCACTGAAGCTTTCTTT. The chain joins TRBV27 to TRBJ1-1, with 9 bases that match TRBD1. Per germline, CDR1 MNHEY and CDR2 SMNVEV (reference sequence). The CDR3 is 14 amino acids. Trimming cost V 5 bases and J 4 bases; bases outside gene matches: 5.

V gene TRBV9 combines with J gene TRBJ1-2; TRBD1 might be the D (5 bases). The germline V and J ends were trimmed by 0 bases and 5 bases, with 8 bases remaining between them. Germline loops: CDR1 SGDLS, CDR2 YYNGEE. The CDR3 covers 13 residues. The chain's CDR3 is CASSVEAGYGYTF. In DNA form, the CDR3 reads TGTGCCAGCAGCGTAGAGGCAGGGTATGGCTACACCTTC.

This chain uses TRBV6-5 with TRBJ1-4; no definite D call. Germline V gene sequence: CDR1 MNHEY, CDR2 SVGAGI. Between the trimmed V and J ends, which lost 6 bases and 5 bases, there was a span of 13 bases. This CDR3 has 14 residues. DNA for the CDR3: TGTGCCAGCAGGTTCGGACGGACGAATGAAAAACTGTTTTTT. Translating it yields CASRFGRTNEKLFF.

This sequence joins TRBV28 and TRBJ2-1; D may be TRBD2 (6 bases). Germline values: CDR1 MDHEN, CDR2 SYDVKM. The germline V and J ends were trimmed by 5 bases and 8 bases, with 13 bases remaining between them. This CDR3 contains 13 residues. CDR3 DNA sequence: TGTGCCAGCAGTCTGACTAGATCCTATGAGCAGTTCTTC. Its translation is CASSLTRSYEQFF.

The chain couples TRBV4-2 to TRBJ2-3, with 7 bases lining up with TRBD1. The CDR3 consists of 18 residues. Germline trimming cut 0 bases from V and 4 bases from J; bases unmatched to any gene: 13. Germline V gives CDR1 LGHNA, CDR2 YNFKEQ. DNA of the CDR3: TGTGCCAGCAGCCAAGATTGGTTAAGCAGGGGGAGCCCAGATACGCAGTATTTT. Amino acids: CASSQDWLSRGSPDTQYF.

The chain has TRBV6-6 and TRBJ2-3; D possibly corresponds to TRBD1 (6 bases). The V end was cut by 6 bases, the J end by 4 bases, with 8 bases between. Germline values: CDR1 MNHNY, CDR2 SVGAGI (reference sequence). The CDR3 spans 12 residues. The CDR3 DNA reads TGTGCCAGCAGACAGGGTGCAGATACGCAGTATTTT. This sequence encodes CASRQGADTQYF.

This chain joins TRBV5-6 and TRBJ2-7, with 9 bases aligning to TRBD1. The V segment lost 6 bases and the J segment 6 bases; nucleotides outside the gene matches: 13. CDR3 size: 15 residues. Germline V gene lookup returns CDR1 SGHDT and CDR2 YYEEEE. Here the CDR3 reads CASTVARDRVGEQYF. The CDR3 DNA follows: TGTGCCAGCACCGTCGCAAGGGACAGGGTGGGCGAGCAGTACTTC.

This clone was counted a single time. The chain recombines TRBV7-8 with TRBJ1-4; D unclear. Germline CDR1 is SGHVS and CDR2 is FQNEAQ. V was cut by 1 base and J by 0 bases, with 24 bases left in between. The CDR3 is 21 residues long. The CDR3 nucleotides are TGTGCCAGCAGCTTAGTAAGGCGGATTCGGATCGGAGATACAACTAATGAAAAACTGTTTTTT. This encodes CASSLVRRIRIGDTTNEKLFF.

The genes are TRBV28 and TRBJ2-7, with D possibly being TRBD2 (6 bases). Germline CDR1 and CDR2: MDHEN and SYDVKM. V shed 6 bases and J shed 6 bases, with 18 bases lying between them. The CDR3 runs 14 residues. The CDR3 coding sequence is TGTGCCAGCAGGAGGCCGATTCTAGCGAGCGAGCAGTACTTC. This encodes CASRRPILASEQYF.

V gene TRBV20-1 combines with J gene TRBJ1-2, with 7 bases aligning to TRBD1. This CDR3 is 13 amino acids long. Germline lookup yields CDR1 DFQATT and CDR2 SNEGSKA (reference sequence). V trimming: 3 bases; J trimming: 3 bases; junction bases outside the gene matches: 4. The CDR3 region is CSASTGAYYGYTF. The CDR3 DNA reads as TGCAGTGCTAGTACAGGGGCTTACTATGGCTACACCTTC.

The rearrangement uses TRBV14 and TRBJ2-3; D gene ambiguous. Germline CDR1 and CDR2: SGHDN and FVKESK. The CDR3 contains 14 residues. V lost 3 bases and J lost 8, with 15 bases in between. The CDR3 nucleotides are TGTGCCAGCAGCCATTTTAGCCCCTCCGGTACGCAGTATTTT. Its protein product is CASSHFSPSGTQYF.

V usage is TRBV18 and J usage is TRBJ1-2; the match to TRBD1 covers 7 bases. The trim removed 0 bases at V and 6 bases at J, leaving 4 bases unmatched. Germline lookup yields CDR1 KGHSH and CDR2 LQKENI. The CDR3 is 14 amino acids. CDR3 sequence: CASSPPTGVHGYTF. CDR3 coding DNA: TGTGCCAGCTCACCACCAACAGGGGTACATGGCTACACCTTC.